This TCR beta chain is from a study of human T cells and chemical hapten exposure. About the study: Upper inner arm skin measuring roughly 2 cm by roughly 2 cm received 2% DPC for sensitization.

The sample's time point: pre-sensitization, week 0. Treatment given: therapeutic diphenylcyclopropenone sensitization with weekly scalp DPC. The V end was cut by 10 bases, the J end by 4 bases, with 19 bases between. Germline lookup yields CDR1 MNHEY and CDR2 SMNVEV (reference sequence). This CDR3 is built from 14 residues. MiXCR, run by TCRdb on the RACE reads, gives a single entry per CDR3 protein. The data hold around 300,000 distinct CDR3 sequences, with about 5% observed a single time. The V gene is TRBV27, the J gene TRBJ1-2; D not resolved. This sequence originates from a young woman with alopecia areata. Some clones in this sample may be carry-over from other donors' samples. Sequenced here: whole blood, sampled in connection with sensitization to the hapten diphenylcyclopropenone (DPC). The CDR3: CAILSYRSIYGYTF. The CDR3 DNA follows: TGTGCCATCCTAAGCTACCGCTCTATCTATGGCTACACCTTC.